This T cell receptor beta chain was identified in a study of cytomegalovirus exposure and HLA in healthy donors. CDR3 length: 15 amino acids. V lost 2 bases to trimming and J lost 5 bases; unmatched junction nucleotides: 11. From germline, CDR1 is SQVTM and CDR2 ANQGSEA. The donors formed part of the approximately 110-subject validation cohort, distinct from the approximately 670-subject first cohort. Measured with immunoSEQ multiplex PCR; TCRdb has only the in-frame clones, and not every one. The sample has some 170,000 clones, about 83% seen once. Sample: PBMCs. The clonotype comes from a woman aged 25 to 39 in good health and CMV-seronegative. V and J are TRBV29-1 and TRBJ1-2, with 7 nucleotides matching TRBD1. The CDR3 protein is CSVEMRGHEGYGYTF. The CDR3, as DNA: TGCAGCGTTGAAATGAGGGGGCACGAGGGTTATGGCTACACCTTC. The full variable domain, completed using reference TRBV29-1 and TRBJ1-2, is SAVISQKPSRDICQRGTSLTIQCQVDSQVTMMFWYRQQPGQSLTLIATANQGSEATYESGFVIDKFPISRPNLTFSTLTVSNMSPEDSSIYLCSVEMRGHEGYGYTFGSGTRLTVV.